Sequencing of this TCR beta chain was carried out in a study of blood T cell repertoires in COVID-19. About the study: Both acute and convalescent COVID-19 samples were obtained from the United States, Italy and Spain. T cells, B-cell-depleted T cells, or PBMCs provided the cDNA or gDNA that served as material.

The data were produced by immunoSEQ multiplex PCR, yet TCRdb's version contains in-frame clones alone and is incomplete. The table shows roughly 360,000 clones, with roughly 88% occurring only once. Participants, roughly 18 to 100 years old, spanned about 26 US areas. Germline V gives CDR1 MNHEY, CDR2 SVGAGI. This CDR3 spans 13 amino acids. J was trimmed by 0 bases and V by 6 bases; bases with no gene match: 1. The origin of this receptor is a woman aged 25 to 39 with acute COVID-19. The chain carries TRBV6-5 and TRBJ2-7; the match to TRBD1 covers 8 bases. The sequencing input was PBMCs or T cells enriched from blood (not recorded which). The chain's CDR3 is CASRGTGSYEQYF. The CDR3 DNA is TGTGCCAGCAGGGGGACAGGCTCCTACGAGCAGTACTTC.